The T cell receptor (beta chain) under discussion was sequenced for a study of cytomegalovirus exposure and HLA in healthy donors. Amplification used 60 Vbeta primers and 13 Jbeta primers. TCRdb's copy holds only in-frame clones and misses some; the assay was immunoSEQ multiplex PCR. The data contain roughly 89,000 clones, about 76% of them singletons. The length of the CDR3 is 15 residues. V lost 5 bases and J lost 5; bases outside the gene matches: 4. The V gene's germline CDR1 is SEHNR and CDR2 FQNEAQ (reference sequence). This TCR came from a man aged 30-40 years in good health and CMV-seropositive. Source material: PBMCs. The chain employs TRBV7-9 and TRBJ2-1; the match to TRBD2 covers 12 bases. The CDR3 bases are TGTGCCAGCAGCCCGCGACTAGCGGGGGACAATGAGCAGTTCTTC. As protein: CASSPRLAGDNEQFF.